Each of the 32 T cell receptor beta chains below was sequenced from the same sample in a study of CD8 T cells in ankylosing spondylitis. TCRdb reanalysed the 5' RACE reads using MiXCR and keeps one entry per CDR3 protein. The sample has about 240,000 distinct CDR3 sequences; around 8% are singletons. The specimen sequenced was blood, either unsorted or a sorted T cell fraction (not recorded which). All receptors derive from a female donor with ankylosing spondylitis or in good health (not recorded which).

This rearrangement joins TRBV12-3 or TRBV12-4 to TRBJ2-6; 10 bases line up with TRBD1. The ends lost 6 bases at V and 0 bases at J; junction bases unmatched: 8. CDR3 length equals 18 residues. The DNA of the CDR3 is TGTGCCAGCAGCACAAGGACAGGGGGGTTCTCTGGGGCCAACGTCCTGACTTTC. Protein: CASSTRTGGFSGANVLTF.

The sample holds many counts of this clonotype. The V and J genes are TRBV6-1 and TRBJ1-2; D remains ambiguous. V was trimmed by 7 bases and J by 3 bases, leaving 12 bases between them. The CDR3 runs to 13 residues. The germline CDR1 and CDR2 sequences are MNHNS and SASEGT. CDR3 protein: CASKPAGYYGYTF. The CDR3 DNA reads as TGTGCCAGCAAGCCGGCGGGGTACTATGGCTACACCTTC.

This clonotype was found many times. The rearrangement uses TRBV6-2 or TRBV6-3 and TRBJ1-6; D may be TRBD1 (5 bases). This CDR3 spans 17 amino acids. V dropped 4 bases and J dropped 5 bases, with 18 bases sitting between them. Germline V gives CDR1 MNHEY, CDR2 SVGEGT. As DNA, the CDR3 is TGTGCCAGCAGTTCCTTCGGGGAGGGGCCGGATAATTCACCCCTCCACTTT. This gives the protein CASSSFGEGPDNSPLHF.

In the case of this clonotype: A read error may be the cause here, since a much bigger clone is one base away. The chain is built from TRBV6-2 or TRBV6-3 and TRBJ2-7; 7 nucleotides align to TRBD2. The CDR3 totals 15 residues. The germline CDR1 and CDR2 sequences are MNHEY and SVGEGT. The CDR3 reads CASSSGTMSSYGQYF. The CDR3 DNA is TGTGCCAGCAGTTCCGGGACTATGAGCTCCTACGGGCAGTACTTC.

Concerning this clonotype itself: Given a much more abundant clone one base away, this may be a read error. This sequence joins TRBV4-3 and TRBJ2-3, with D hard to call. The CDR3 length is 14 residues. From germline, CDR1 is LGHNA and CDR2 YSLEER. This CDR3 is CVSSQVAQTDTQYF. CDR3 bases: TGCGTCAGCAGCCAAGTCGCCCAGACAGATACGCAGTATTTT.

This clonotype has at least ten counts. CDR3 in amino acids: CSATEGGEQFF. The DNA for the CDR3 is TGCAGTGCTACAGAGGGCGGCGAGCAGTTCTTC. V usage is TRBV20-1 and J usage is TRBJ2-1; maybe TRBD2 (5 bases). Trimming removed 4 bases at V and 10 bases at J, with 11 bases between. The CDR3 covers 11 residues. Germline CDR1 and CDR2: DFQATT and SNEGSKA (reference sequence).

This clonotype was recorded many times. CDR3: CASSQEGGTGELFF. CDR3 nucleotide sequence: TGCGCCAGCAGCCAAGAGGGAGGCACCGGGGAGCTGTTTTTT. The V call is TRBV4-3, the J call TRBJ2-2, with D possibly matching TRBD2 (6 bases). This CDR3 region has 14 residues. The germline CDR1 and CDR2 sequences are LGHNA and YSLEER. V was trimmed by 0 bases and J by 4 bases, leaving 6 bases between them.

This clonotype turned up a few times. The J gene is TRBJ2-7, the V gene TRBV13; TRBD2 agrees at 11 bases. CDR3 length: 16 residues. J lost 3 bases, V lost 0 bases, and 4 bases had no gene match. Germline CDR1 and CDR2: PRHDT and FYEKMQ (reference sequence). The DNA for the CDR3 is TGTGCCAGCAGCTTAGGCCTCACTAGCGGGAGCTACGAGCAGTACTTC. Residues: CASSLGLTSGSYEQYF. The complete variable domain, with remaining parts taken from reference TRBV13 and TRBJ2-7, reads AAGVIQSPRHLIKEKRETATLKCYPIPRHDTVYWYQQGPGQDPQFLISFYEKMQSDKGSIPDRFSAQQFSDYHSELNMSSLELGDSALYFCASSLGLTSGSYEQYFGPGTRLTVT.

This clonotype appeared many times. CDR3: CASSLELYGYTF. Here the CDR3 DNA reads TGTGCCAGCAGCTTAGAGCTCTATGGCTACACCTTC. The rearrangement links TRBV7-9 to TRBJ1-2; no clear D gene. Per the germline V gene, CDR1 is SEHNR and CDR2 is FQNEAQ (reference sequence). Trimming stripped 1 base from V and 4 bases from J, with 4 bases between. The CDR3 totals 12 residues.

This clonotype has more than one count but fewer than ten. The gene calls are TRBV20-1 and TRBJ2-3; D is unresolved. This CDR3 spans 15 amino acids. The V gene's germline CDR1 is DFQATT and CDR2 SNEGSKA (reference sequence). The germline V and J ends were trimmed by 5 bases and 0 bases, with 15 bases remaining between them. CDR3 amino acids: CSAGVKAPSTDTQYF. CDR3 nucleotide sequence: TGCAGTGCTGGGGTAAAGGCTCCTAGCACAGATACGCAGTATTTT.

Ten or more counts support this clonotype. The chain recombines TRBV20-1 with TRBJ2-1; 8 positions match TRBD2. The V gene's germline CDR1 is DFQATT and CDR2 SNEGSKA (reference sequence). The V and J ends lost 5 bases and 4 bases, in that order; junction bases with no gene match: 13. There are 16 residues in the CDR3. CDR3 bases: TGCAGTGCTGTCGGATCCGGGACTAGATTATACAATGAGCAGTTCTTC. It encodes CSAVGSGTRLYNEQFF.

This clonotype was recorded many times. J is TRBJ2-1 and V is TRBV4-3, with D hard to call. The germline V and J ends were trimmed by 0 bases and 7 bases, with 16 bases remaining between them. Germline CDR1 reads LGHNA; CDR2 reads YSLEER. CDR3 length equals 16 residues. CDR3 coding DNA: TGCGCCAGCAGCCAAGACGCAGCCCAGAGTAAGAATGAGCAGTTCTTC. Protein: CASSQDAAQSKNEQFF.

Ten or more counts support this clonotype. V gene TRBV5-1 combines with J gene TRBJ2-3; 12 bases align to TRBD2. The germline gives CDR1 SGHRS, CDR2 YFSETQ. Unmatched junction bases numbered 8, after V lost 4 bases and J lost 5 bases. The CDR3 loop spans 16 amino acids. The CDR3 spells CASSPVTSGRLDTQYF. The DNA for the CDR3 is TGCGCCAGCAGCCCCGTTACTAGCGGGAGGCTAGATACGCAGTATTTT. The variable domain in full, completed from reference TRBV5-1 and TRBJ2-3, reads KAGVTQTPRYLIKTRGQQVTLSCSPISGHRSVSWYQQTPGQGLQFLFEYFSETQRNKGNFPGRFSGRQFSNSRSEMNVSTLELGDSALYLCASSPVTSGRLDTQYFGPGTRLTVL.

This clonotype appeared many times. The rearrangement joins TRBV7-2 to TRBJ1-5, with a possible D match to TRBD1 (5 bases). V lost 4 bases, J lost 4 bases, and 8 bases lay in between. CDR1 is SGHTA and CDR2 is FQGNSA in the germline V gene. The CDR3 has 13 amino acids. This chain's CDR3 is CASSWGGNQPQHF. CDR3 DNA sequence: TGTGCCAGCAGCTGGGGGGGAAATCAGCCCCAGCATTTT.

This clonotype was detected many times. The chain links TRBV10-3 to TRBJ2-3; 7 nucleotides match TRBD2. The CDR3 runs 13 residues. Unmatched junction bases numbered 4, after V lost 4 bases and J lost 6 bases. Looked up from germline, CDR1 is ENHRY and CDR2 is SYGVKD. The CDR3 DNA is TGTGCCATCAGTGGGGGGGGTGTCGATACGCAGTATTTT. This translates into CAISGGGVDTQYF.

This clonotype was picked up many times. The V call is TRBV6-1, the J call TRBJ2-5; no reliable D call. Between the trimmed V and J ends, which lost 5 bases and 1 base, there was a span of 14 bases. The germline gives CDR1 MNHNS, CDR2 SASEGT. This CDR3 is 15 amino acids long. Here the CDR3 DNA reads TGTGCCAGCAGTACGGTCGGTCGCGGCCAAGAGACCCAGTACTTC. As protein: CASSTVGRGQETQYF.

The J gene is TRBJ1-4, the V gene TRBV4-2, with D possibly matching TRBD1 (6 bases). The germline V gene encodes CDR1 LGHNA and CDR2 YNFKEQ. CDR3 length: 14 amino acids. Trimming stripped 4 bases from V and 8 bases from J, with 14 bases between. The CDR3 DNA is TGTGCCAGCAGCCGATCTGGGGGGCGCGAAAAACTGTTTTTT. Translating gives CASSRSGGREKLFF.

The table lists this clonotype with many counts. This chain joins TRBV24-1 and TRBJ2-1; 14 nucleotides agree with TRBD2. The CDR3 extends over 19 amino acids. Germline CDR1 reads KGHDR; CDR2 reads SFDVKD. V shed 5 bases and J 6 bases; nucleotides not matched to a gene: 14. The CDR3 spells CATSVGSGTSGRTSNEQFF. CDR3 sequence (DNA): TGTGCCACCAGTGTAGGCTCCGGGACTAGCGGGAGAACGAGCAATGAGCAGTTCTTC.

This clonotype was seen repeatedly, ten times or more. This CDR3 is missing its conserved last phenylalanine or tryptophan, likely due to a read error. The DNA is left out, because the CDR3 cannot be placed on it with certainty; the CDR3 is given as TCRdb lists it. The chain uses TRBV18 and TRBJ2-3; the D call of TRBD2 is as the table states it, not checked on the DNA. From germline, CDR1 is KGHSH and CDR2 LQKENI. The length of the CDR3 is 13 amino acids, counting both ends. This CDR3 is CASSPNRDSSPVV.

This clonotype occurred many times. The rearrangement links TRBV3-1 to TRBJ1-1; 9 nucleotides agree with TRBD1. Germline CDR1 reads LGHDT; CDR2 reads YNNKEL (reference sequence). J was trimmed by 5 bases and V by 5 bases; bases with no gene match: 6. There are 14 residues in the CDR3. CDR3 region: CASSKQGAYTEAFF. In DNA, the CDR3 is TGTGCCAGCAGCAAACAGGGGGCCTATACTGAAGCTTTCTTT.

This clonotype came up many times. V gene TRBV20-1 combines with J gene TRBJ2-7; 7 bases fit TRBD2. In germline, CDR1 is DFQATT, CDR2 SNEGSKA (reference sequence). With 4 bases clipped from V and 5 bases from J, the junction kept 11 bases outside the gene matches. This CDR3 contains 14 residues. The CDR3 spells CSATGGRYFNEQYF. In DNA form, the CDR3 reads TGCAGTGCTACCGGGGGGAGATATTTTAACGAGCAGTACTTC.

Ten or more counts support this clonotype. The chain carries TRBV29-1 and TRBJ2-7; 8 bases are a match to TRBD2. The CDR3 totals 12 residues. Germline V gene lookup returns CDR1 SQVTM and CDR2 ANQGSEA. Unmatched junction bases numbered 5, after V lost 4 bases and J lost 6 bases. The CDR3 nucleotides read TGCAGCGTTGCGGGAGGGCGGGGCGAGCAGTACTTC. Translating it yields CSVAGGRGEQYF.

This clonotype was recorded many times. The gene calls are TRBV7-8 and TRBJ2-7; D is ambiguous. This CDR3 spans 11 amino acids. Germline CDR1 reads SGHVS; CDR2 reads FQNEAQ. V lost 5 bases and J 3 bases, leaving 5 bases between the germline ends. This chain's CDR3 is CASSPGYEQYF. The CDR3 DNA sequence: TGTGCCAGCAGCCCGGGCTACGAGCAGTACTTC.

This clonotype was counted at least ten times. The chain uses TRBV7-3 and TRBJ1-1, with 8 bases that match TRBD1. This CDR3 has 15 amino acids. The junction had 9 bases not matched to a gene; V was cut back by 6 bases and J by 3 bases. Germline V gene sequence: CDR1 SGHTA, CDR2 FQGTGA. Here the CDR3 DNA reads TGTGCCAGCAGTCCTTTCACAGGGGGGCACACTGAAGCTTTCTTT. It encodes CASSPFTGGHTEAFF.

This clonotype was observed many times. The chain has TRBV7-9 and TRBJ2-5, with 14 bases lining up with TRBD2. This CDR3 is built from 17 residues. J was trimmed by 5 bases and V by 5 bases; bases with no gene match: 10. CDR1 and CDR2 from the germline V gene are SEHNR and FQNEAQ (reference sequence). CDR3 residues: CASSPKGLAGGGETQYF. In DNA form, the CDR3 reads TGTGCCAGCAGCCCCAAAGGACTAGCGGGAGGAGGGGAGACCCAGTACTTC.

The chain has TRBV2 and TRBJ1-3, with TRBD1 identical over 7 bases. Germline CDR1 reads SNHLY; CDR2 reads FYNNEI. The V and J ends lost 1 base and 2 bases, in that order; junction bases with no gene match: 2. The CDR3 runs 15 residues. CDR3 DNA sequence: TGTGCCAGCAGTGAAGACAGGGGTGCTGGAAACACCATATATTTT. It codes for CASSEDRGAGNTIYF.

Ten or more counts support this clonotype. The chain combines TRBV24-1 with TRBJ2-3; TRBD2 matches at 10 bases. This CDR3 is 15 amino acids long. Germline values: CDR1 KGHDR, CDR2 SFDVKD. V shed 5 bases, J shed 0 bases, and the junction held 1 base outside the gene matches. CDR3 sequence: CATSGAGGSTDTQYF. CDR3 nucleotide sequence: TGTGCCACCAGTGGAGCGGGAGGGAGCACAGATACGCAGTATTTT.

Concerning this clonotype: A junction boundary mismatches the germline segment, possibly from a read error. The V and J genes are TRBV28 and TRBJ2-2; unclear D gene. Germline values: CDR1 MDHEN, CDR2 SYDVKM. This CDR3 has 15 residues. CDR3 residues: CASSLRTANTGELFF. The DNA for the CDR3 is TGTGCCAGTAGTTTAAGAACCGCGAACACCGGGGAGCTGTTTTTT.

The chain uses TRBV13 and TRBJ2-1; 8 nucleotides align to TRBD2. This CDR3 contains 16 residues. The V gene's germline CDR1 is PRHDT and CDR2 FYEKMQ (reference sequence). V trimming: 5 bases; J trimming: 6 bases; junction bases outside the gene matches: 12. CDR3 sequence reads: CASSRSSGLEFNEQFF. The CDR3, as DNA: TGTGCCAGCAGCCGATCCTCGGGACTAGAGTTCAATGAGCAGTTCTTC.

In this sample, this clonotype turned up many times. The rearrangement links TRBV25-1 to TRBJ2-6; D remains unclear. CDR3 length equals 14 residues. CDR1 and CDR2 from the germline V gene are MGHDK and SYGVNS. Deletions cut 1 base from V and 1 base from J, with 2 bases between. The DNA of the CDR3 is TGTGCCAGCAGTGAATTTTCTGGGGCCAACGTCCTGACTTTC. It specifies CASSEFSGANVLTF.

This clonotype was recorded at least ten times. CDR3: CASSLRHSGANVLTF. DNA of the CDR3: TGTGCCAGCAGCTTGAGGCACTCTGGGGCCAACGTCCTGACTTTC. This chain uses TRBV5-8 with TRBJ2-6; D call uncertain. Looked up from germline, CDR1 is SGHTS and CDR2 is YDEGEE. V gave up 1 base and J gave up 0 bases, with 5 bases separating them. The CDR3 loop spans 15 amino acids.

This clonotype was picked up many times. The rearrangement uses TRBV5-1 and TRBJ1-4, with 7 bases that match TRBD1. The ends lost 0 bases at V and 8 bases at J; junction bases unmatched: 4. The CDR3 totals 14 residues. Germline-derived CDR1 and CDR2 are SGHRS and YFSETQ. The CDR3 sequence is CASSLDLRGEKLFF. Written as DNA, the CDR3 is TGCGCCAGCAGCTTGGATCTCAGGGGGGAAAAACTGTTTTTT.